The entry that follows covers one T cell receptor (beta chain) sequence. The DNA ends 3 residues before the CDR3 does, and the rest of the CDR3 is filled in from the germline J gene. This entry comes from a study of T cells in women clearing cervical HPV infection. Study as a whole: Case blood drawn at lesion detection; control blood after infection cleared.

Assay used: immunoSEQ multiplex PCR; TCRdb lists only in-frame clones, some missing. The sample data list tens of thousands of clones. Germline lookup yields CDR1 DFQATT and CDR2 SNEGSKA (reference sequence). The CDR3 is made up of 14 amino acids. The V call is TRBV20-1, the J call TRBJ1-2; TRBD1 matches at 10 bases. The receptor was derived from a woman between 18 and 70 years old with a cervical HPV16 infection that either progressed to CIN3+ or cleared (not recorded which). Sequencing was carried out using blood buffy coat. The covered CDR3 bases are TGCAGTGCTATTCATCCCGGGACAGGGGACGGC. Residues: CSAIHPGTGDG. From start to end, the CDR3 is CSAIHPGTGDGYTF.